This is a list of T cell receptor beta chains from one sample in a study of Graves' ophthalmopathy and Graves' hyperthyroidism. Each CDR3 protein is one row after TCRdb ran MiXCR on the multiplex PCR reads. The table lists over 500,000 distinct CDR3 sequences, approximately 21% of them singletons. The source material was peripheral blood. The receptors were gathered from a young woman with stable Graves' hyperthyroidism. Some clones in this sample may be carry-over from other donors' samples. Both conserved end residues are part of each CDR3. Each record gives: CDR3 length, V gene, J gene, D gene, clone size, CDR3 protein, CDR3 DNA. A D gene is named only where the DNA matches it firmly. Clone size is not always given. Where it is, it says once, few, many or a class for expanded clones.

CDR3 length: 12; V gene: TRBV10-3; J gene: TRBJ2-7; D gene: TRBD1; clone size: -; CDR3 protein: CAIKGQGHEQYF; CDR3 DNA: TGTGCCATCAAAGGACAGGGCCACGAGCAGTACTTC
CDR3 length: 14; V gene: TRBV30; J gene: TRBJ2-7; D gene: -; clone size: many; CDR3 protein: CAWSATGYSYEQYF; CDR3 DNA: TGTGCCTGGAGTGCTACAGGATACTCCTACGAGCAGTACTTC
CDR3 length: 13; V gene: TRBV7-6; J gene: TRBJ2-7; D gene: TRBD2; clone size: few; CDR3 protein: CASSLGDYYEQYF; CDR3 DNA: TGTGCCAGCAGCTTAGGGGACTACTACGAGCAGTACTTC
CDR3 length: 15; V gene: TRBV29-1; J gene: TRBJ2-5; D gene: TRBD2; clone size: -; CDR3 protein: CSVLIAGQNQETQYF; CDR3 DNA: TGCAGCGTACTCATAGCGGGACAAAACCAAGAGACCCAGTACTTC
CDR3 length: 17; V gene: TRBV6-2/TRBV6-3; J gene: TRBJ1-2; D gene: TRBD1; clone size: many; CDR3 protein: CASSTGTGGTSNYGYTF; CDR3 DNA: TGTGCCAGCAGTACCGGGACAGGGGGTACTTCTAACTATGGCTACACCTTC
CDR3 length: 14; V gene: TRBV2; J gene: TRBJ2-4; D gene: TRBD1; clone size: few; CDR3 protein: CARSPGDSKNIQYF; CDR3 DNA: TGTGCCAGATCCCCAGGGGACAGCAAAAACATTCAGTACTTC
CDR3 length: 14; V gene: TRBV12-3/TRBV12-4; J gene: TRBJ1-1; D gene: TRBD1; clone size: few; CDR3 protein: CASSPGGSVTEAFF; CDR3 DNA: TGTGCCAGCAGTCCAGGGGGCTCGGTCACTGAAGCTTTCTTT
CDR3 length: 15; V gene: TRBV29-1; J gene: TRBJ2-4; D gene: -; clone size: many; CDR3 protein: CSVLDWQVAKNIQYF; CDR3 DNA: TGCAGCGTTCTGGACTGGCAGGTAGCCAAAAACATTCAGTACTTC
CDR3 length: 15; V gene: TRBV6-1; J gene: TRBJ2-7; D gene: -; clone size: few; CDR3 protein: CASSGHSWGVYEQYF; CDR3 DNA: TGTGCCAGCAGTGGTCATTCATGGGGCGTATACGAGCAGTACTTC
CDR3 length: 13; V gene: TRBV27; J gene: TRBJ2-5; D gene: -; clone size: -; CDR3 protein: CASSPPMAETQYF; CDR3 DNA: TGTGCCAGCAGTCCCCCGATGGCAGAGACCCAGTACTTC
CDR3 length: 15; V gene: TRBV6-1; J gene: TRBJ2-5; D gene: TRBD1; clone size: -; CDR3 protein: CASSPGQGAAETQYF; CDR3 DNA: TGTGCCAGCAGCCCGGGACAGGGGGCGGCTGAGACCCAGTACTTC